A selection of T cell receptor beta chains follows, all from one sample in a study of blood T cells in healthy people across ages. From the 5' RACE reads, TCRdb called clonotypes with MiXCR, one entry per CDR3 protein. Of about 1.5 million distinct CDR3 sequences detected, roughly 43% appear once; the ten largest clones hold 4%. The sequenced sample consisted of blood. The receptor source for this set is a woman in her late teens or twenties in good health. The CDR3 runs from the conserved cysteine through the conserved F or W. The D gene is left open where the match is weak. Size is omitted from some rows. Given values are once, few, many or a class for expanded clones.

j_gene,abundance,d_gene,v_gene,CDR3nt,CDR3aa
TRBJ2-3,NA,NA,TRBV7-2,TGTGCCAGCAGGATTGGGAGGTCTACGCAGTATTTT,CASRIGRSTQYF
TRBJ1-2,few,TRBD1,TRBV3-1,TGTGCCAGCAGCCAAGATACGGGACAGGGGAACTATGGCTACACCTTC,CASSQDTGQGNYGYTF
TRBJ2-2,NA,NA,TRBV6-2/TRBV6-3,TGTGCCAGCAGTCCGCCTCCAGGGGCCGGGGAGCTGTTTTTT,CASSPPPGAGELFF
TRBJ1-2,NA,TRBD1,TRBV3-1,TGTGCCTGCAGCCAACCGGGACAGGCTAACTATGGCTACACCTTC,CACSQPGQANYGYTF
TRBJ2-5,NA,NA,TRBV7-9,TGTGCCAGCAGCTTAGTTGTCCATGAGCAGTACTTC,CASSLVVHEQYF
TRBJ2-1,NA,NA,TRBV4-3,TGCGCCAGCAGCCAAGAGCGGATGACTGAGCAGTTCTTC,CASSQERMTEQFF
TRBJ2-5,few,NA,TRBV20-1,TGCAGTGCCCCCCCTGGGTTGTGGGAGGAAGAGACCCAGTACTTC,CSAPPGLWEEETQYF
TRBJ2-2,NA,NA,TRBV12-3/TRBV12-4,TGTGCCAGCAGCGGGACACTCCCTACGACCGGGGAGCTGTTTTTT,CASSGTLPTTGELFF
TRBJ1-4,NA,NA,TRBV7-2,TGTGCCAGCACCGTGGCCCAGGGTAATGAAAAACTGTTTTTT,CASTVAQGNEKLFF
TRBJ2-5,few,TRBD2,TRBV7-3,TGTGCCAGCAGCTTAGGGACTAGCGGGAGTGGGCAAGAGACCCAGTACTTC,CASSLGTSGSGQETQYF
TRBJ2-3,NA,TRBD2,TRBV20-1,TGCAGTGCTAGACTAGCGGGAGGGCCGGGTCGGTATTTT,CSARLAGGPGRYF
TRBJ2-1,few,NA,TRBV4-1,TGCGCCAGCAGCCAGGGTTACAGACCACCCTCCTACAATGAGCAGTTCTTC,CASSQGYRPPSYNEQFF
TRBJ1-2,NA,NA,TRBV4-1,TGCGCCAGCAGCCAAGAGGACACCACGCTCGGTGGCTACACCTTC,CASSQEDTTLGGYTF
TRBJ1-2,NA,NA,TRBV7-9,TGTGCCAGCAGCGGCTCCGATAGATTCGCCGACTATGGCTACACCTTC,CASSGSDRFADYGYTF
TRBJ2-1,NA,NA,TRBV24-1,TGTGCCACCAGTGATTACCCCGGGACACGAGACGGACGACTAATGGGGGACGAGCAGTTCTTC,CATSDYPGTRDGRLMGDEQFF
TRBJ2-3,many,TRBD2,TRBV11-2,TGTGCCAGCAGCTTGTCGGGACTACACAGCGGCACAGATACGCAGTATTTT,CASSLSGLHSGTDTQYF
TRBJ2-7,few,NA,TRBV7-9,TGTGCCAGCAGCAAGACAGGTTACTCCTACGAGCAGTACTTC,CASSKTGYSYEQYF
TRBJ2-2,NA,TRBD2,TRBV13,TGTGCCAGCAGCCCCCAAGCTAGCGGGACGAACACCGGGGAGCTGTTTTTT,CASSPQASGTNTGELFF